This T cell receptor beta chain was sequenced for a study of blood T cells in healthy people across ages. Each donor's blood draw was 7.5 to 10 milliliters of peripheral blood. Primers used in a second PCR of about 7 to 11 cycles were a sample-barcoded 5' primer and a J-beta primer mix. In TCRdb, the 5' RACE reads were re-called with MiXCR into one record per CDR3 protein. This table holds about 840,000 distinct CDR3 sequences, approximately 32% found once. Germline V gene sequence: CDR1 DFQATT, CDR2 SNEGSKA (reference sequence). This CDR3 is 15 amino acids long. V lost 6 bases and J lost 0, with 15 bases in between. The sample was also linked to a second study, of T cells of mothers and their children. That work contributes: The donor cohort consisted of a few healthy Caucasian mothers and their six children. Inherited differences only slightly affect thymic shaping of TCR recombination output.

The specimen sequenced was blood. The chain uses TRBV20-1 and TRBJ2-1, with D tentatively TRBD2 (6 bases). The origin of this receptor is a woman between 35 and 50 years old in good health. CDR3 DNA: TGCAGTGCCTCCCACGTCGGGAGCTCCTACAATGAGCAGTTCTTC. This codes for CSASHVGSSYNEQFF.